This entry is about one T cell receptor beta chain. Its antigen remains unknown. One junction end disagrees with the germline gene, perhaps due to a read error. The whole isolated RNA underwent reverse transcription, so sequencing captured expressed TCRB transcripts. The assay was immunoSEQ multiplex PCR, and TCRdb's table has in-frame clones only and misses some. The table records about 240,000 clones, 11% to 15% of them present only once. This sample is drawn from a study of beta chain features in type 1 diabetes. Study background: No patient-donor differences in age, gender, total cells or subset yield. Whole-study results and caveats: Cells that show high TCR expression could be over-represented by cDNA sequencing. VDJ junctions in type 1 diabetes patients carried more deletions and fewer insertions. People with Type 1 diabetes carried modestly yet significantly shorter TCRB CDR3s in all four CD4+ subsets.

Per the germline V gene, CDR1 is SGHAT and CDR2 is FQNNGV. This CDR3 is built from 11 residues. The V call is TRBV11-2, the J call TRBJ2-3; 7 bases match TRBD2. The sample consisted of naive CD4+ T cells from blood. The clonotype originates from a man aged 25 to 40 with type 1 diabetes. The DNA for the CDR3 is TGTGCCAGCAGGGGAGCGGGGAGGCTAGACTTT. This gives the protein CASRGAGRLDF.